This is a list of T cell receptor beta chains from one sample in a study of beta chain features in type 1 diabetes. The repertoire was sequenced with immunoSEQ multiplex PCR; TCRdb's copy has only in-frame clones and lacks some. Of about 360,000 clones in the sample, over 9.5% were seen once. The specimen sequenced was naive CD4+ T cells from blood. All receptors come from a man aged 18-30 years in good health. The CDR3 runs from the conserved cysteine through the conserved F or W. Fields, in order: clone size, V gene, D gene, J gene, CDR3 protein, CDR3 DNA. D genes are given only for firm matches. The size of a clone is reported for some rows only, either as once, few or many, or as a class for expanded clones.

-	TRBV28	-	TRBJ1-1	CASSLQRGGEAFF	TGTGCCAGCAGCCTCCAACGGGGGGGTGAAGCTTTCTTT
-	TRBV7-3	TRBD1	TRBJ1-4	CASSLWTGGDEKLFF	TGTGCCAGCAGCTTATGGACAGGGGGTGATGAAAAACTGTTTTTT
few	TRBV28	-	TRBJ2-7	CANPGTCSYEQYF	TGTGCCAACCCTGGGACATGCTCCTACGAGCAGTACTTC
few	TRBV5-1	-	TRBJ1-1	CASSSPGVGTEAFF	TGCGCCAGCAGCTCCCCGGGAGTCGGCACTGAAGCTTTCTTT
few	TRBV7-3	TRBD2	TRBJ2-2	CASSPRRGGSGTGELFF	TGTGCCAGCAGCCCCCGAAGGGGCGGGAGTGGGACCGGGGAGCTGTTTTTT
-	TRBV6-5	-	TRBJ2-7	CASSYNSYRSPYEQYF	TGTGCCAGCAGTTACAACTCATATAGGAGCCCCTACGAGCAGTACTTC
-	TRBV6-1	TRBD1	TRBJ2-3	CASSTEGADTQYF	TGTGCCAGCTCGACCGAGGGGGCGGATACGCAGTATTTT
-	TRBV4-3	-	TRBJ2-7	CASSQEHGRAGEQYF	TGCGCCAGCAGCCAAGAACACGGACGGGCGGGGGAGCAGTACTTC
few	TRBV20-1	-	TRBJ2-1	CSASSYNEQFF	TGCAGTGCTTCTAGCTACAATGAGCAGTTCTTC
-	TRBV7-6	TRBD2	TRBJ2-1	CASSVTSGVHNEQFF	TGTGCCAGCAGCGTGACTAGCGGGGTCCACAATGAGCAGTTCTTC